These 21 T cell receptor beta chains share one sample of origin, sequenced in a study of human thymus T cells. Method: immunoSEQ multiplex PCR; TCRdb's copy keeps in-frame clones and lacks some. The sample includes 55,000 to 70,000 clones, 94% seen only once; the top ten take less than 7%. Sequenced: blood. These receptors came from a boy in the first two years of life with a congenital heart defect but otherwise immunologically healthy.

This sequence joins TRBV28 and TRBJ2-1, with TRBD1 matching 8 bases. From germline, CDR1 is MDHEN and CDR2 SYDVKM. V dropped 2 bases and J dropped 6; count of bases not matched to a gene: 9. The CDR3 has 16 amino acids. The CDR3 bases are TGTGCCAGCAGTTTAAGGTGGACAGGGAAGGGCAATGAGCAGTTCTTC. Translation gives CASSLRWTGKGNEQFF.

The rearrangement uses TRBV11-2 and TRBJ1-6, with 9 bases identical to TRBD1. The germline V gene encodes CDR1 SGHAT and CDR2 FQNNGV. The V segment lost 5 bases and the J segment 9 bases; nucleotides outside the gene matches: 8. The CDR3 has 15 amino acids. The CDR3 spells CASSLGQGPGSPLHF. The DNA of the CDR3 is TGTGCCAGCAGCCTCGGACAGGGGCCGGGTTCACCCCTCCACTTT.

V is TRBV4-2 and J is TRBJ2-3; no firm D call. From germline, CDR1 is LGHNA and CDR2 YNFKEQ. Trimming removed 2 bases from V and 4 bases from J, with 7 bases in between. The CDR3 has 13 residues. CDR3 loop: CASSQFQADTQYF. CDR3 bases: TGTGCCAGCAGCCAATTCCAGGCAGATACGCAGTATTTT.

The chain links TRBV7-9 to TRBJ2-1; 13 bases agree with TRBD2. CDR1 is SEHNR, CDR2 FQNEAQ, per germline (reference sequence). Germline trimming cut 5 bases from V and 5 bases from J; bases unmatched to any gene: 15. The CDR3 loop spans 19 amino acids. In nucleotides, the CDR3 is TGTGCCAGCAGCACACGACGTAGACTAGCGGGGGGTACGGACAATGAGCAGTTCTTC. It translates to CASSTRRRLAGGTDNEQFF.

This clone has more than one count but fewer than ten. DNA for the CDR3: TGTGCCAGCAGCTGGATGGGTACTGAAGCTTTCTTT. This encodes CASSWMGTEAFF. The chain uses TRBV28 and TRBJ1-1, with no clear D. Germline V gene data show CDR1 as MDHEN and CDR2 as SYDVKM. With 6 bases removed from V and 5 bases from J, the gap between germline ends came to 10 bases. This CDR3 contains 12 residues.

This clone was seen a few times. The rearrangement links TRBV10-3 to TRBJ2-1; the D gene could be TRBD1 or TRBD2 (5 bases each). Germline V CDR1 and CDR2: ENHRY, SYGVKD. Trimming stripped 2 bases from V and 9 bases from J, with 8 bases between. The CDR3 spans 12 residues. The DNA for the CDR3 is TGTGCCATCAGTGAGGGGACCCCTGAGCAGTTCTTC. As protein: CAISEGTPEQFF.

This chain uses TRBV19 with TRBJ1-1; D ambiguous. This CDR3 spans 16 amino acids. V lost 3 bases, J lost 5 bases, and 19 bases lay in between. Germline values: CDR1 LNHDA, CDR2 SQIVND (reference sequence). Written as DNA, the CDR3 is TGTGCCAGTAGTATGTTAGAGGGCACCCTAGGAACTGAAGCTTTCTTT. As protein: CASSMLEGTLGTEAFF. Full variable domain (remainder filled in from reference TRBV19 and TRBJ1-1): DGGITQSPKYLFRKEGQNVTLSCEQNLNHDAMYWYRQDPGQGLRLIYYSQIVNDFQKGDIAEGYSVSREKKESFPLTVTSAQKNPTAFYLCASSMLEGTLGTEAFFGQGTRLTVV.

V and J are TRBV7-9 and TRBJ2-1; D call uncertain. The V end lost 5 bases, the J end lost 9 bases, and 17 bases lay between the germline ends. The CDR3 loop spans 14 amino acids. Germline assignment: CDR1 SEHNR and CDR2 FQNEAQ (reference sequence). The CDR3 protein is CASSPSEGRSEQFF. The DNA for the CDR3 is TGTGCCAGCAGCCCCAGTGAAGGCAGGTCTGAGCAGTTCTTC.

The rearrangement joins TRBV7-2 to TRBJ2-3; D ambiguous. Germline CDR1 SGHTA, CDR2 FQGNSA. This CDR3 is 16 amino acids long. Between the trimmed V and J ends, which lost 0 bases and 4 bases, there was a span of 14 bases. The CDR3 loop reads CASSLARTIRADTQYF. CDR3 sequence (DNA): TGTGCCAGCAGCTTAGCGCGGACCATACGCGCAGATACGCAGTATTTT.

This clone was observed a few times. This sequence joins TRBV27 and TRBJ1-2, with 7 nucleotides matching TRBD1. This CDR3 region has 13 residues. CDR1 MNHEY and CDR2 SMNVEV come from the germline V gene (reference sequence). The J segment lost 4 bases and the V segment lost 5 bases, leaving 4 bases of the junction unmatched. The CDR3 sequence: CASSRQGPYGYTF. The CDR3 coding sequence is TGTGCCAGCAGTCGACAGGGACCCTATGGCTACACCTTC.

CDR3 coding DNA: TGTGCCAGCAGCCTGAATAATTCACCCCTCCACTTT. Translated: CASSLNNSPLHF. The J gene is TRBJ1-6, the V gene TRBV7-9, with D hard to call. V lost 5 bases and J 5 bases, leaving 4 bases between the germline ends. This CDR3 spans 12 amino acids. Germline V gene data show CDR1 as SEHNR and CDR2 as FQNEAQ (reference sequence).

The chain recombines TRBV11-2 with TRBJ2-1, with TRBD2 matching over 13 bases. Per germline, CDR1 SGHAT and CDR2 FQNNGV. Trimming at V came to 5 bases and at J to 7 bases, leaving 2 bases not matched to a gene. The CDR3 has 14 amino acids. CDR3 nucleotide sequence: TGTGCCAGCAGCCAGACTAGCGGGAGGAATGAGCAGTTCTTC. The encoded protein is CASSQTSGRNEQFF. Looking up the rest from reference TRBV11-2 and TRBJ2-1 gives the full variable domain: EAGVAQSPRYKIIEKRQSVAFWCNPISGHATLYWYQQILGQGPKLLIQFQNNGVVDDSQLPKDRFSAERLKGVDSTLKIQPAKLEDSAVYLCASSQTSGRNEQFFGPGTRLTVL.

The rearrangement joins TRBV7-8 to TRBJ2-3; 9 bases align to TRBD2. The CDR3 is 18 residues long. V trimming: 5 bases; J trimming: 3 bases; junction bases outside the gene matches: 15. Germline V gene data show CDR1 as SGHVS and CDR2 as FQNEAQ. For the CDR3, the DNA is TGTGCCAGCAGCAACGTAGCGGGAGAAGGTATTCGTACAGATACGCAGTATTTT. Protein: CASSNVAGEGIRTDTQYF.

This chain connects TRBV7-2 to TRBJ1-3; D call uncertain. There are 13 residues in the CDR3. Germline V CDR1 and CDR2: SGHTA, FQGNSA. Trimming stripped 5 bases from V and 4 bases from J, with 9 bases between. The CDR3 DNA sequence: TGTGCCAGCAGCCCCCCGTGGGGAAACACCATATATTTT. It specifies CASSPPWGNTIYF. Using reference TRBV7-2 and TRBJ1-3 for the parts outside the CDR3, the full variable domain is GAGVSQSPSNKVTEKGKDVELRCDPISGHTALYWYRQSLGQGLEFLIYFQGNSAPDKSGLPSDRFSAERTGGSVSTLTIQRTQQEDSAVYLCASSPPWGNTIYFGEGSWLTVV.

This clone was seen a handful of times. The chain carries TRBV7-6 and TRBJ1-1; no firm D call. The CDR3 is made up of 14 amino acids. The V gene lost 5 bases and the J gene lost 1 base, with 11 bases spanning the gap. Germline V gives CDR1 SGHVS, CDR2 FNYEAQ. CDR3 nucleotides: TGTGCCAGCAGCCTCGGACGGGCGAACACTGAAGCTTTCTTT. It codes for CASSLGRANTEAFF.

As DNA, the CDR3 is TGTGCCAGCAGTTTAAGGGTCACTTTGAGCGGTGGCTACACCTTC. This translates into CASSLRVTLSGGYTF. The chain couples TRBV6-5 to TRBJ1-2; D gene uncertain. V gave up 4 bases and J gave up 7 bases, with 19 bases separating them. Germline assignment: CDR1 MNHEY and CDR2 SVGAGI. The length of the CDR3 is 15 residues.

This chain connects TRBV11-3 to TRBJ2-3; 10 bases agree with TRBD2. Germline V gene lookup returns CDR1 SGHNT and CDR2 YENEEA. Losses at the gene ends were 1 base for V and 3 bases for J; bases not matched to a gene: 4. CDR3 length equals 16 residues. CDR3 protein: CASSLGSGGETDTQYF. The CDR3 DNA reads TGTGCCAGCAGCTTAGGAAGCGGGGGGGAAACAGATACGCAGTATTTT.

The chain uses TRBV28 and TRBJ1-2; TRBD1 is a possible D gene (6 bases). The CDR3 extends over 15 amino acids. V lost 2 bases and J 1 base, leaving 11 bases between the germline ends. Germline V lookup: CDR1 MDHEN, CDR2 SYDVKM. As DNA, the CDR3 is TGTGCCAGCAGTTTAACGGACAGCTATAACTATGGCTACACCTTC. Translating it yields CASSLTDSYNYGYTF.

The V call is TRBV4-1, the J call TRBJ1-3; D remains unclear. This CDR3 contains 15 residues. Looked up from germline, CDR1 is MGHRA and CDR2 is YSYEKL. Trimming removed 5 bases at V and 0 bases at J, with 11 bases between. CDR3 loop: CASSYRVYSGNTIYF. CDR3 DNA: TGCGCCAGCAGCTACCGGGTCTACTCTGGAAACACCATATATTTT.

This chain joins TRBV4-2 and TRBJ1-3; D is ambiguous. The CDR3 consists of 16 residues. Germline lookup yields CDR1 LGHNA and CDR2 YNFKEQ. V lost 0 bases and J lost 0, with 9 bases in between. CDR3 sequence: CASSQDQTLSGNTIYF. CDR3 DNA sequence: TGTGCCAGCAGCCAAGACCAGACCCTCTCTGGAAACACCATATATTTT.

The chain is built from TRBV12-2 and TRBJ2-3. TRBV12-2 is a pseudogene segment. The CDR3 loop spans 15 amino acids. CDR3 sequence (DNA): TGTGCAAGTCGCTTAGGCGGCAGGACCACAGATACGCAGTATTTT. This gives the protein CASRLGGRTTDTQYF.